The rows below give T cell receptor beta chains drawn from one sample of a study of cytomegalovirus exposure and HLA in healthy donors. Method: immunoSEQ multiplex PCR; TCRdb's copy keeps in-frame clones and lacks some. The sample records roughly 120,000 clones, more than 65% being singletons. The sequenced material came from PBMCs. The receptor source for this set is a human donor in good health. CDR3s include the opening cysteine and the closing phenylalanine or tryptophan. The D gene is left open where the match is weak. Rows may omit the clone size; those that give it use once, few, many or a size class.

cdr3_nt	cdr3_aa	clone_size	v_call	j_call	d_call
TGTGCCAGCAGCTTGGTCCGACAGATCGGCAATCAGCCCCAGCATTTT	CASSLVRQIGNQPQHF	-	TRBV5-5	TRBJ1-5	-
TGCGCCAGCAGCCCGGGGACAGGGGGCGAGCAGTACTTC	CASSPGTGGEQYF	-	TRBV5-1	TRBJ2-7	TRBD1
TGCGCCAGCAGCTTTATTCCAGGGGTGGACACCGGGGAGCTGTTTTTT	CASSFIPGVDTGELFF	-	TRBV5-1	TRBJ2-2	-
TGTGCCAGCAGTCTCAATCATACACCGGGACAGGGAATTTATGGCTACACCTTC	CASSLNHTPGQGIYGYTF	-	TRBV2	TRBJ1-2	TRBD1
TGTGCCAGCAGTCCACTAGCGGGAGCACTCAATGAGCAGTTCTTC	CASSPLAGALNEQFF	-	TRBV6-5	TRBJ2-1	TRBD2
TGTGCCAGCAGTTACTCGAAGGGGGCCGGCAATCAGCCCCAGCATTTT	CASSYSKGAGNQPQHF	-	TRBV6-5	TRBJ1-5	TRBD1
TGCGCCAGCAGCCAGGGACTAGCGGGAGGTTACTCCTACAATGAGCAGTTCTTC	CASSQGLAGGYSYNEQFF	-	TRBV4-1	TRBJ2-1	TRBD2
TGTGCCAGCAGTTTAACAGGGGGTAAGCATTTT	CASSLTGGKHF	few	TRBV28	TRBJ1-5	TRBD1
TGTGCCACGTGGGAACAGGGGGCTTCCGAGCAGTACTTC	CATWEQGASEQYF	-	TRBV28	TRBJ2-7	TRBD1
TGTGCCAGCTCACCATCATTAGATAGCAATCAGCCCCAGCATTTT	CASSPSLDSNQPQHF	-	TRBV18	TRBJ1-5	-
TGTGCCAGCAGTTTATGGGCAGGCCCGAACACTGAAGCTTTCTTT	CASSLWAGPNTEAFF	-	TRBV27	TRBJ1-1	-
TGTGCCAGCAGTTACTCAGGGGAAGGGAACACTGAAGCTTTCTTT	CASSYSGEGNTEAFF	-	TRBV6-5	TRBJ1-1	-
TGCGCCAGCAGCTTGGAGGGAGCGGGAGGATACGAGCAGTACTTC	CASSLEGAGGYEQYF	-	TRBV5-1	TRBJ2-7	TRBD2
TGTGCCAGCACCCTTCAAAAGGGGCCAGGGGGCGAAGAGCAGTTCTTC	CASTLQKGPGGEEQFF	-	TRBV6-6	TRBJ2-1	TRBD1
TGTGCCAGCAGTGTAAATCTAGCGACCGGGGAGCTGTTTTTT	CASSVNLATGELFF	-	TRBV6-6	TRBJ2-2	-
TGCGCCAGCAGCCAAGAATTTGTAAACACTGAAGCTTTCTTT	CASSQEFVNTEAFF	-	TRBV4-1	TRBJ1-1	-
TGTGCCAGCAGTGGGTCAGGGCAGGGCACTGAAGCTTTCTTT	CASSGSGQGTEAFF	-	TRBV2	TRBJ1-1	-
TGTGCCAGCAGTTATCAGGGCGTCTCGACTAATGAAAAACTGTTTTTT	CASSYQGVSTNEKLFF	few	TRBV6-5	TRBJ1-4	-
TGTGCCAGCAGTTACGCCCGGGGGGGGAGCACTGAAGCTTTCTTT	CASSYARGGSTEAFF	-	TRBV6-5	TRBJ1-1	-
TGTGCCAGCAGCCAAGGGGGGACAACCTACGAGCAGTACTTC	CASSQGGTTYEQYF	-	TRBV14	TRBJ2-7	-
TGTGCCAGCAGTTTATCCTCAGGGTTGCAGTACTTC	CASSLSSGLQYF	-	TRBV27	TRBJ2-7	-
TGCGCCAGCAGGTCAGATCCCGGGACTAGCGGGAGCTCAGATACGCAGTATTTT	CASRSDPGTSGSSDTQYF	-	TRBV5-1	TRBJ2-3	TRBD2
TGTGCCAGCAGTTCCAGGACTAGCGGGAGTAATGAGCAGTTCTTC	CASSSRTSGSNEQFF	-	TRBV6-5	TRBJ2-1	TRBD2
TGTGCCAGCAGTGAAACGACGGGACACGGTATCAAAACTGGAAACACCATATATTTT	CASSETTGHGIKTGNTIYF	-	TRBV2	TRBJ1-3	-
TGCGCCAGCAGACTAGCGATCCAAGAGACCCAGTACTTC	CASRLAIQETQYF	-	TRBV10-2	TRBJ2-5	TRBD2